Sequencing of this T cell receptor beta chain was carried out in a study of immune evolution from preneoplasia to lung adenocarcinoma. Points from the study as a whole: T cell clonality was higher in KRAS-mutant than EGFR-mutant or wild-type nodules. Top clone frequencies peaked in normal lung, apparently declining through invasive adenocarcinoma.

This clone was picked up a small number of times. Its antigen is not identified. Germline V gene lookup returns CDR1 KGHSH and CDR2 LQKENI. Trimming left V 5 bases short and J 1 base short, with 9 bases between. The CDR3 runs to 15 residues. The data were produced by immunoSEQ multiplex PCR, yet TCRdb's version contains in-frame clones alone and is incomplete. The data contain 4,400 or so clones, more than 75% of them singletons. The rearrangement uses TRBV18 and TRBJ2-6, with a possible D match to TRBD2 (6 bases). This receptor was identified in a person aged 70 to 79 with lung adenocarcinoma. The source material was FFPE lung adenocarcinoma in situ tissue. CDR3 protein: CASSELASGANVLTF. The DNA for the CDR3 is TGTGCCAGCTCAGAACTAGCATCTGGGGCCAACGTCCTGACTTTC.